Shown below are 27 T cell receptor beta chains from a single sample sequenced in a study of Graves' ophthalmopathy and Graves' hyperthyroidism. The study amplified TCR beta CDR3 regions using RNA transcripts. A first-round RT-PCR used HTBI primers, followed by a second-round multiplex PCR. TCRdb called the multiplex PCR reads again in MiXCR, with one record for every CDR3 protein. The data hold around 1,200,000 distinct CDR3 sequences, with roughly two fifths observed a single time. Sequencing was performed on peripheral blood or thyroid tissue (not recorded which). The receptors originated from an adult man with Graves' hyperthyroidism.

At least ten counts were recorded for this clonotype. The chain couples TRBV19 to TRBJ1-5; TRBD1 might be the D (5 bases). The V and J ends lost 5 bases and 0 bases respectively, with 11 bases between them. The CDR3 is 15 residues long. Germline-derived CDR1 and CDR2 are LNHDA and SQIVND (reference sequence). In nucleotides, the CDR3 is TGTGCCAGTAGTCCCGGGGGAGTTAGCAATCAGCCCCAGCATTTT. As protein: CASSPGGVSNQPQHF.

Many counts were recorded for this clonotype. V and J are TRBV9 and TRBJ2-5, with 7 bases identical to TRBD1. Germline V lookup: CDR1 SGDLS, CDR2 YYNGEE. Unmatched junction bases numbered 5, after V lost 3 bases and J lost 3 bases. The CDR3 has 14 residues. CDR3 in amino acids: CASSGRDSKETQYF. The CDR3 DNA sequence: TGTGCCAGCAGCGGCCGGGACAGTAAAGAGACCCAGTACTTC. The full variable domain, completed using reference TRBV9 and TRBJ2-5, is DSGVTQTPKHLITATGQRVTLRCSPRSGDLSVYWYQQSLDQGLQFLIQYYNGEERAKGNILERFSAQQFPDLHSELNLSSLELGDSALYFCASSGRDSKETQYFGPGTRLLVL.

This clonotype appeared many times. The chain carries TRBV5-1 and TRBJ2-6, with D perhaps TRBD1 (5 bases). This CDR3 spans 15 amino acids. Germline V lookup: CDR1 SGHRS, CDR2 YFSETQ. Trimming removed 4 bases at V and 3 bases at J, with 11 bases between. As DNA, the CDR3 is TGCGCCAGCAGCCTTCAGGGTGATGGGGCCAACGTCCTGACTTTC. It encodes CASSLQGDGANVLTF.

Only a few counts were recorded for this clonotype. V usage is TRBV30 and J usage is TRBJ1-1; tentative D call: TRBD1 (6 bases). V lost 0 bases to trimming and J lost 4 bases, with 9 bases between them. The CDR3 is made up of 13 amino acids. Per germline, CDR1 GTSNPN and CDR2 SVGIG (reference sequence). The CDR3 region is CAWSVGTSTEAFF. The CDR3 DNA reads TGTGCCTGGAGTGTCGGGACAAGCACTGAAGCTTTCTTT.

V usage is TRBV29-1 and J usage is TRBJ1-2, with D possibly matching TRBD1 (6 bases). Germline loops: CDR1 SQVTM, CDR2 ANQGSEA. The CDR3 is 12 amino acids. With 7 bases removed from V and 5 bases from J, the gap between germline ends came to 14 bases. Written as DNA, the CDR3 is TGCAGCGGAACAGGGATCGGGTATGGCTACACCTTC. Translated: CSGTGIGYGYTF.

This clonotype was seen ten or more times. V usage is TRBV12-3 or TRBV12-4 and J usage is TRBJ1-1; D unclear. The CDR3 has 13 amino acids. Deletions cut 5 bases from V and 5 bases from J, with 12 bases between. The CDR3 here is CASSTVGGTEAFF. The CDR3 DNA reads as TGTGCCAGCAGTACGGTGGGAGGGACTGAAGCTTTCTTT.

This clonotype occurred many times. V is TRBV20-1 and J is TRBJ1-2; D ambiguous. V was cut by 6 bases and J by 7 bases, with 27 bases left in between. CDR1 DFQATT and CDR2 SNEGSKA come from the germline V gene (reference sequence). CDR3 length: 16 residues. CDR3 bases: TGCAGTGCCCCCATGAGGCCGGATCCTGCCTTTTCTGGCTACACCTTC. Residues: CSAPMRPDPAFSGYTF.

CDR3 bases: TGTGCCAGCAGTCGTTCTCCGAGTCAGCCCCAGCATTTT. It codes for CASSRSPSQPQHF. V is TRBV2 and J is TRBJ1-5; D is ambiguous. CDR1 and CDR2 (germline): SNHLY, FYNNEI. V gave up 5 bases and J gave up 6 bases, with 11 bases separating them. The CDR3 consists of 13 residues.

Many counts were recorded for this clonotype. This chain uses TRBV7-9 with TRBJ2-2, with TRBD1 matching over 7 bases. Trimming at V came to 3 bases and at J to 3 bases, leaving 4 bases not matched to a gene. This CDR3 is 15 amino acids long. Germline V gene sequence: CDR1 SEHNR, CDR2 FQNEAQ (reference sequence). The CDR3 spells CASSFRQGDTGELFF. CDR3 bases: TGTGCCAGCAGCTTTCGACAGGGTGACACCGGGGAGCTGTTTTTT.

The rearrangement uses TRBV5-4 and TRBJ2-5; D perhaps matches TRBD1 (5 bases). There are 13 residues in the CDR3. Per the germline V gene, CDR1 is SGHNT and CDR2 is YYREEE (reference sequence). Trimming shortened V by 5 bases and J by 5 bases, and 13 bases separated the two germline ends. CDR3 nucleotide sequence: TGTGCCAGCAGTGAGCAGGGTTTTGAGACCCAGTACTTC. Protein product: CASSEQGFETQYF.

The chain joins TRBV9 to TRBJ1-2; D gene ambiguous. This CDR3 region has 13 residues. The V end lost 0 bases, the J end lost 6 bases, and 9 bases lay between the germline ends. In germline, CDR1 is SGDLS, CDR2 YYNGEE. CDR3: CASSVGGRNGYTF. CDR3 DNA: TGTGCCAGCAGCGTAGGAGGGAGGAATGGCTACACCTTC.

This clonotype was detected once. V and J are TRBV5-6 and TRBJ2-6, with D possibly TRBD1 on 7 matching bases. The CDR3 is 18 residues long. In germline, CDR1 is SGHDT, CDR2 YYEEEE. The V and J ends lost 0 bases and 3 bases respectively, with 16 bases between them. CDR3 protein: CASSLARQGGSGANVLTF. CDR3 DNA sequence: TGTGCCAGCAGCTTGGCCCGCCAGGGGGGCAGTGGGGCCAACGTCCTGACTTTC.

This clonotype came up many times. DNA for the CDR3: TGTGCCAGCAGCTTAAGTGGAGGGACCACCCCCTACGAGCAGTACTTC. Protein product: CASSLSGGTTPYEQYF. This chain links TRBV7-3 with TRBJ2-7; TRBD2 is a possible D gene (6 bases). The CDR3 runs 16 residues. Looked up from germline, CDR1 is SGHTA and CDR2 is FQGTGA. V lost 1 base and J lost 2, with 15 bases in between.

A note on this clonotype: One end of the junction fails to match germline, which may point to a read error. This chain joins TRBV2 and TRBJ2-7, with 8 bases that match TRBD2. CDR1 is SNHLY and CDR2 is FYNNEI in the germline V gene. CDR3 length equals 12 residues. The CDR3 DNA sequence: TGTGCCAGCAGTTATCCCGGGGGGGAGGCTCCCTTC. Protein: CASSYPGGEAPF.

This clonotype has only a few counts. The V call is TRBV5-8, the J call TRBJ1-1; 8 bases fit TRBD1. The germline V gene encodes CDR1 SGHTS and CDR2 YDEGEE. The CDR3 loop spans 15 amino acids. Unmatched junction bases numbered 7, after V lost 1 base and J lost 5 bases. The CDR3 region is CASSLFRGPVTEAFF. Written as DNA, the CDR3 is TGTGCCAGCAGCTTGTTCAGGGGGCCTGTTACTGAAGCTTTCTTT.

In its sample, this clonotype was seen a few times. V gene TRBV2 combines with J gene TRBJ2-7; 7 bases match TRBD2. Trimming at V came to 6 bases and at J to 10 bases, leaving 9 bases not matched to a gene. The germline V gene has CDR1 SNHLY and CDR2 FYNNEI. The CDR3 consists of 12 residues. The CDR3 loop reads CASRGGSAFQYF. For the CDR3, the DNA is TGTGCCAGCAGGGGCGGGAGCGCTTTCCAGTACTTC.

Ten or more counts support this clonotype. This chain joins TRBV7-9 and TRBJ1-2, with D possibly matching TRBD1 (6 bases). Germline loops: CDR1 SEHNR, CDR2 FQNEAQ (reference sequence). The CDR3 length is 12 residues. Trimming took 5 bases from V and 10 from J, leaving 14 bases between them. The CDR3 protein is CASSVGQSDYTF. The CDR3 nucleotides are TGTGCCAGCAGCGTCGGACAGAGTGACTACACCTTC.

At least ten counts were recorded for this clonotype. This sequence joins TRBV25-1 and TRBJ1-4; D is perhaps TRBD1 (5 bases). The CDR3 runs 11 residues. Between the trimmed V and J ends, which lost 9 bases and 12 bases, there was a span of 14 bases. Germline loops: CDR1 MGHDK, CDR2 SYGVNS. The CDR3 sequence: CARRWGGELFF. The CDR3 DNA sequence: TGTGCCAGAAGGTGGGGGGGAGAACTGTTTTTT.

J is TRBJ1-5 and V is TRBV6-5; weak D call: TRBD1 (6 bases). V was pared by 8 bases and J by 0 bases, with 11 bases between. The germline V gene has CDR1 MNHEY and CDR2 SVGAGI. The CDR3 has 14 amino acids. The CDR3 loop is CASSTGYSNQPQHF. The CDR3 bases are TGTGCCAGCTCGACAGGCTATAGCAATCAGCCCCAGCATTTT.

This clonotype came up once. The chain recombines TRBV11-1 with TRBJ1-4; 7 nucleotides align to TRBD1. Germline CDR1 reads SGHAT; CDR2 reads FQDESV (reference sequence). J lost 1 base, V lost 11 bases, and 7 bases had no gene match. This CDR3 spans 14 amino acids. The CDR3 reads CACNRDRTNEKLFF. The CDR3 DNA is TGTGCCTGTAACCGGGACAGAACTAATGAAAAACTGTTTTTT.

The chain combines TRBV5-4 with TRBJ1-2; D possibly corresponds to TRBD1 (5 bases). The V gene lost 7 bases and the J gene lost 0 bases, with 13 bases spanning the gap. Germline assignment: CDR1 SGHNT and CDR2 YYREEE (reference sequence). CDR3 size: 14 residues. CDR3 sequence: CASAGRGSNYGYTF. CDR3 DNA: TGTGCCAGCGCCGGTCGGGGGTCTAACTATGGCTACACCTTC.

In its sample, this clonotype was seen a few times. The chain is built from TRBV15 and TRBJ2-3, with TRBD1 identical over 7 bases. The V gene's germline CDR1 is LNHNV and CDR2 YYDKDF (reference sequence). The CDR3 has 14 residues. Germline trimming cut 3 bases from V and 2 bases from J; bases unmatched to any gene: 2. The CDR3 loop reads CATSRDRNTDTQYF. The CDR3 DNA reads as TGTGCCACCAGCAGGGACAGGAACACAGATACGCAGTATTTT.

As for this clonotype: A read error may be the cause here, since a much bigger clone is one base away. The CDR3, as DNA: TGTGCCAGCAGCTTAGGGGCTAGCGAGGCTAGAGAGACCCAGTACTTC. This gives the protein CASSLGASEARETQYF. The chain uses TRBV7-8 and TRBJ2-5; D is possibly TRBD2 (6 bases). This CDR3 comprises 16 residues. V gave up 1 base and J gave up 4 bases, with 16 bases separating them. Germline values: CDR1 SGHVS, CDR2 FQNEAQ.

This clonotype was detected only a few times. The rearrangement uses TRBV7-2 and TRBJ1-5; a possible D gene is TRBD1 (5 bases). V lost 3 bases, J lost 0 bases, and 12 bases lay in between. The CDR3 extends over 16 amino acids. Germline CDR1 and CDR2: SGHTA and FQGNSA. In DNA, the CDR3 is TGTGCCAGCAGCTTGGAAGGGGATGATAGCAATCAGCCCCAGCATTTT. This codes for CASSLEGDDSNQPQHF.

The rearrangement links TRBV7-2 to TRBJ1-6; 10 nucleotides match TRBD1. The CDR3 loop spans 17 amino acids. Trimming removed 0 bases from V and 5 bases from J; junction bases left unmatched: 4. Germline V gene lookup returns CDR1 SGHTA and CDR2 FQGNSA. The chain's CDR3 is CASSLARGTGDNSPLHF. As DNA, the CDR3 is TGTGCCAGCAGCTTAGCGCGTGGGACAGGGGATAATTCACCCCTCCACTTT.

The chain employs TRBV6-5 and TRBJ2-2; perhaps TRBD2 as D (5 bases). Trimming took 4 bases from V and 5 from J, leaving 8 bases between them. Germline loops: CDR1 MNHEY, CDR2 SVGAGI. The CDR3 runs to 13 residues. The CDR3: CASSSWRTGELFF. Written as DNA, the CDR3 is TGTGCCAGCAGTTCCTGGAGGACCGGGGAGCTGTTTTTT.

V and J are TRBV4-3 and TRBJ1-2; D not resolved. The CDR3 covers 13 residues. Germline CDR1 is LGHNA and CDR2 is YSLEER. V gave up 0 bases and J gave up 7 bases, with 9 bases separating them. Here the CDR3 reads CASSQDLSPGYTF. The CDR3 DNA follows: TGCGCCAGCAGCCAAGATCTTTCTCCTGGCTACACCTTC.